Shown below are 30 T cell receptor beta chains from a single sample sequenced in a study of blood T cell repertoires in COVID-19. Produced via immunoSEQ multiplex PCR; TCRdb's table is partial and in-frame only. The sample records roughly 99,000 clones, about 86% being singletons. The sequencing sample was made of peripheral blood. Every receptor here comes from a man between 50 and 59 years old with COVID-19, enrolled during active disease.

The chain recombines TRBV11-2 with TRBJ2-7; 8 bases are shared with TRBD1. CDR1 is SGHAT, CDR2 FQNNGV, per germline. V was clipped by 0 bases and J by 3 bases; unmatched bases: 1. The CDR3 totals 14 residues. CDR3 sequence reads: CASSLDTGGYEQYF. CDR3 DNA: TGTGCCAGCAGCTTAGATACAGGGGGCTACGAGCAGTACTTC.

V gene TRBV19 combines with J gene TRBJ1-4; possible D gene TRBD1, 6 bases. Germline V gene sequence: CDR1 LNHDA, CDR2 SQIVND (reference sequence). Trimming cost V 4 bases and J 7 bases, with 16 bases left between them. The CDR3 extends over 15 amino acids. CDR3 sequence: CASSTQGRLSEKLFF. DNA of the CDR3: TGTGCCAGTAGTACACAGGGACGGTTAAGTGAAAAACTGTTTTTT. The full variable domain, with the rest looked up from reference TRBV19 and TRBJ1-4, is DGGITQSPKYLFRKEGQNVTLSCEQNLNHDAMYWYRQDPGQGLRLIYYSQIVNDFQKGDIAEGYSVSREKKESFPLTVTSAQKNPTAFYLCASSTQGRLSEKLFFGSGTQLSVL.

The rearrangement joins TRBV30 to TRBJ2-2; D is possibly TRBD2 (6 bases). The V and J ends lost 4 bases and 4 bases respectively, with 10 bases between them. The germline CDR1 and CDR2 sequences are GTSNPN and SVGIG (reference sequence). The CDR3 length is 13 residues. CDR3 loop: CAWMRGTTGELFF. The CDR3 nucleotides are TGTGCCTGGATGCGGGGAACCACCGGGGAGCTGTTTTTT.

The chain couples TRBV25-1 to TRBJ2-3; 7 bases fit TRBD2. V shed 6 bases, J shed 7 bases, and the junction held 13 bases outside the gene matches. CDR3 length: 15 residues. CDR1 MGHDK and CDR2 SYGVNS come from the germline V gene. CDR3 in amino acids: CASSGGYPPTYTQYF. The CDR3 nucleotides read TGTGCCAGCAGCGGGGGGTATCCACCCACGTATACGCAGTATTTT.

This sequence joins TRBV5-1 and TRBJ1-6; maybe TRBD1 (5 bases). The CDR3 has 15 amino acids. Trimming removed 1 base from V and 8 bases from J, with 13 bases in between. Germline values: CDR1 SGHRS, CDR2 YFSETQ. CDR3 sequence: CASSLMGQRDSPLHF. Written as DNA, the CDR3 is TGCGCCAGCAGCTTGATGGGGCAGCGGGATTCACCCCTCCACTTT.

The rearrangement joins TRBV4-1 to TRBJ1-4; 11 bases agree with TRBD1. Germline V gene data show CDR1 as MGHRA and CDR2 as YSYEKL. Trimming took 4 bases from V and 3 from J; bases not matched to a gene: 4. CDR3 length: 16 residues. The DNA of the CDR3 is TGCGCCAGCAGCCCCGGACAGGGGGCTGCTAATGAAAAACTGTTTTTT. This sequence encodes CASSPGQGAANEKLFF.

The rearrangement uses TRBV30 and TRBJ2-7; D is perhaps TRBD1 (6 bases). Germline CDR1 GTSNPN, CDR2 SVGIG (reference sequence). The CDR3 runs to 14 residues. The germline V and J ends were trimmed by 2 bases and 2 bases, with 13 bases remaining between them. The CDR3 sequence is CAWSFRGPPYEQYF. DNA of the CDR3: TGTGCCTGGAGTTTCAGGGGCCCCCCCTACGAGCAGTACTTC.

The gene calls are TRBV9 and TRBJ1-2, with TRBD1 as a possible D gene (5 bases). The CDR3 spans 16 residues. Trimming pared 3 bases from V and 8 bases from J, leaving 23 bases between. CDR1 and CDR2 from the germline V gene are SGDLS and YYNGEE. CDR3 region: CASSEAPDRSLGGYTF. CDR3 sequence (DNA): TGTGCCAGCAGCGAGGCCCCTGACAGATCCCTGGGAGGCTACACCTTC. Full variable domain (outside the CDR3, taken from reference TRBV9 and TRBJ1-2): DSGVTQTPKHLITATGQRVTLRCSPRSGDLSVYWYQQSLDQGLQFLIQYYNGEERAKGNILERFSAQQFPDLHSELNLSSLELGDSALYFCASSEAPDRSLGGYTFGSGTRLTVV.

This clone was counted between two and nine times. The chain employs TRBV3-1 (or the pseudogene TRBV3-2) and TRBJ2-2, with D possibly TRBD2 on 6 matching bases. V was shortened by 4 bases and J by 5 bases, with 11 bases between the two germline ends. The CDR3 has 14 residues. Germline-derived CDR1 and CDR2 are LGHDT and YNNKEL (reference sequence). This chain's CDR3 is CASSLGGGTGELFF. CDR3 bases: TGTGCCAGCAGCCTCGGTGGGGGGACCGGGGAGCTGTTTTTT.

V gene TRBV28 combines with J gene TRBJ2-4; D unresolved. Germline-derived CDR1 and CDR2 are MDHEN and SYDVKM. Deletions cut 5 bases from V and 4 bases from J, with 3 bases between. This CDR3 region has 11 residues. CDR3 nucleotides: TGTGCCAGCAGTATAAAAAACATTCAGTACTTC. It translates to CASSIKNIQYF.

The rearrangement uses TRBV28 and TRBJ1-2, with D tentatively TRBD1 (5 bases). CDR3 size: 13 residues. V lost 6 bases and J lost 2, with 10 bases in between. Germline V gene sequence: CDR1 MDHEN, CDR2 SYDVKM. The CDR3 region is CASSPDSNYGYTF. The CDR3 DNA sequence: TGTGCCAGCAGCCCTGACAGCAACTATGGCTACACCTTC.

The rearrangement uses TRBV7-2 and TRBJ1-2; D remains unclear. This CDR3 spans 13 amino acids. Trimming cost V 5 bases and J 2 bases, with 9 bases left between them. CDR1 SGHTA and CDR2 FQGNSA come from the germline V gene. CDR3 DNA sequence: TGTGCCAGCAGCAAGACGGGAAACTATGGCTACACCTTC. It codes for CASSKTGNYGYTF.

This clone appeared a single time. The chain has TRBV13 and TRBJ1-6; D is ambiguous. V lost 2 bases, J lost 6 bases, and 5 bases lay in between. The CDR3 is 13 amino acids. Germline assignment: CDR1 PRHDT and CDR2 FYEKMQ (reference sequence). CDR3 amino acids: CASSLNLNSPLHF. The DNA of the CDR3 is TGTGCCAGCAGCTTAAATCTTAATTCACCCCTCCACTTT.

The CDR3 here is CASSRSIGGGPLYDEQFF. The DNA of the CDR3 is TGTGCCAGCAGCCGATCAATAGGGGGGGGACCCCTGTACGATGAGCAGTTCTTC. The rearrangement joins TRBV14 to TRBJ2-1; perhaps TRBD2 as D (7 bases). CDR1 is SGHDN, CDR2 FVKESK, per germline. CDR3 length: 18 residues. The V end was cut by 4 bases, the J end by 8 bases, with 27 bases between.

The CDR3 DNA is TGTGCCAGCAGCCGGGGGGGCAGCTTGGCCGTTGGAAACACCATATATTTT. Residues: CASSRGGSLAVGNTIYF. The chain links TRBV5-5 to TRBJ1-3; D may be TRBD1 (6 bases). This CDR3 has 17 amino acids. Trimming pared 4 bases from V and 3 bases from J, leaving 20 bases between. Germline CDR1 and CDR2: SGHKS and YYEKEE (reference sequence). Drawing the rest from reference TRBV5-5 and TRBJ1-3, the complete variable domain is DAGVTQSPTHLIKTRGQQVTLRCSPISGHKSVSWYQQVLGQGPQFIFQYYEKEERGRGNFPDRFSARQFPNYSSELNVNALLLGDSALYLCASSRGGSLAVGNTIYFGEGSWLTVV.

This clone was detected only once. The chain combines TRBV15 with TRBJ1-6; D uncertain. CDR3 size: 15 residues. In germline, CDR1 is LNHNV, CDR2 YYDKDF (reference sequence). The V end was cut by 0 bases, the J end by 6 bases, with 9 bases between. The chain's CDR3 is CATSREQSINSPLHF. CDR3 nucleotide sequence: TGTGCCACCAGCAGAGAACAGTCTATTAATTCACCCCTCCACTTT.

This chain links TRBV2 with TRBJ2-7; D not certain. CDR3 length: 12 amino acids. Trimming removed 7 bases at V and 3 bases at J, with 10 bases between. The germline V gene encodes CDR1 SNHLY and CDR2 FYNNEI. The CDR3 is CASKESFYEQYF. In DNA form, the CDR3 reads TGTGCCAGCAAGGAGTCATTCTACGAGCAGTACTTC.

V gene TRBV5-1 combines with J gene TRBJ2-1, with 10 positions matching TRBD1. The CDR3 is made up of 16 amino acids. The junction had 12 bases not matched to a gene; V was cut back by 4 bases and J by 8 bases. The germline gives CDR1 SGHRS, CDR2 YFSETQ. Here the CDR3 DNA reads TGCGCCAGCAGCCATGGGACAGGGGTATTTGTAGATGAGCAGTTCTTC. Protein: CASSHGTGVFVDEQFF.

Only a few counts were recorded for this clone. The genes are TRBV6-5 and TRBJ1-1; D is possibly TRBD1 (5 bases). V was shortened by 6 bases and J by 2 bases, with 7 bases between the two germline ends. The germline gives CDR1 MNHEY, CDR2 SVGAGI. This CDR3 has 12 residues. The CDR3 spells CASSQGNTEAFF. The CDR3 DNA is TGTGCCAGCAGCCAGGGAAACACTGAAGCTTTCTTT.

This chain links TRBV5-5 with TRBJ2-4, with D maybe TRBD1 (6 bases). Trimming removed 3 bases from V and 11 bases from J, with 15 bases in between. The CDR3 covers 13 residues. Germline V CDR1 and CDR2: SGHKS, YYEKEE (reference sequence). CDR3 bases: TGTGCCAGCAGCTGGACACCCTCAGGGGTTCAGTACTTC. Translation gives CASSWTPSGVQYF.

The rearrangement links TRBV10-3 to TRBJ1-2, with 9 bases that match TRBD1. V shed 6 bases and J 4 bases; nucleotides not matched to a gene: 6. This CDR3 spans 14 amino acids. Germline CDR1 reads ENHRY; CDR2 reads SYGVKD. The CDR3 nucleotides are TGTGCCATCAGGGGGACAGGGAGGGTCTATGGCTACACCTTC. This sequence encodes CAIRGTGRVYGYTF.

V gene TRBV7-2 combines with J gene TRBJ1-5, with D hard to call. Deletions cut 5 bases from V and 6 bases from J, with 17 bases between. CDR1 is SGHTA, CDR2 FQGNSA, per germline. CDR3 length: 15 amino acids. The CDR3 reads CASSPTTLEGQPQHF. In DNA form, the CDR3 reads TGTGCCAGCAGCCCGACGACACTGGAAGGTCAGCCCCAGCATTTT. Variable domain in full (rest from reference TRBV7-2 and TRBJ1-5): GAGVSQSPSNKVTEKGKDVELRCDPISGHTALYWYRQSLGQGLEFLIYFQGNSAPDKSGLPSDRFSAERTGGSVSTLTIQRTQQEDSAVYLCASSPTTLEGQPQHFGDGTRLSIL.

The genes are TRBV11-2 and TRBJ1-3; TRBD1 is a possible D gene (5 bases). This CDR3 has 16 residues. The germline V gene encodes CDR1 SGHAT and CDR2 FQNNGV. The germline V and J ends were trimmed by 1 base and 4 bases, with 14 bases remaining between them. In DNA form, the CDR3 reads TGTGCCAGCAGCTTAGGCTACAGCGGGGCCGGAAACACCATATATTTT. It translates to CASSLGYSGAGNTIYF. The whole variable domain, filled in from reference TRBV11-2 and TRBJ1-3, reads EAGVAQSPRYKIIEKRQSVAFWCNPISGHATLYWYQQILGQGPKLLIQFQNNGVVDDSQLPKDRFSAERLKGVDSTLKIQPAKLEDSAVYLCASSLGYSGAGNTIYFGEGSWLTVV.

The sample holds one count of this clone. The chain links TRBV14 to TRBJ1-2; D is unclear. Germline V gene sequence: CDR1 SGHDN, CDR2 FVKESK. Trimming left V 0 bases short and J 4 bases short, with 12 bases between. The CDR3 length is 15 residues. The CDR3 sequence: CASSQDGAGFYGYTF. DNA for the CDR3: TGTGCCAGCAGCCAAGACGGCGCAGGTTTCTATGGCTACACCTTC. Complete variable domain (other parts from reference TRBV14 and TRBJ1-2): EAGVTQFPSHSVIEKGQTVTLRCDPISGHDNLYWYRRVMGKEIKFLLHFVKESKQDESGMPNNRFLAERTGGTYSTLKVQPAELEDSGVYFCASSQDGAGFYGYTFGSGTRLTVV.

This rearrangement joins TRBV4-2 to TRBJ1-1, with a possible D match to TRBD1 (6 bases). V dropped 3 bases and J dropped 1 base, with 15 bases sitting between them. From germline, CDR1 is LGHNA and CDR2 YNFKEQ. CDR3 length: 16 amino acids. This CDR3 reads CASSQVNRAPNTEAFF. The DNA of the CDR3 is TGTGCCAGCAGCCAGGTTAACAGGGCCCCGAACACTGAAGCTTTCTTT.

The rearrangement links TRBV27 to TRBJ2-3; D is perhaps TRBD1 (10 bases). CDR1 is MNHEY and CDR2 is SMNVEV in the germline V gene (reference sequence). The V end was cut by 7 bases, the J end by 3 bases, with 20 bases between. The CDR3 has 16 amino acids. The CDR3 protein is CASMRGGQGRTDTQYF. The CDR3 coding sequence is TGTGCCAGCATGCGGGGGGGACAGGGGAGGACAGATACGCAGTATTTT.

The chain has TRBV7-9 and TRBJ1-3, with D possibly TRBD1 on 5 matching bases. The germline V gene has CDR1 SEHNR and CDR2 FQNEAQ (reference sequence). V was cut by 1 base and J by 0 bases, with 16 bases left in between. The CDR3 is made up of 18 amino acids. CDR3 region: CASSLGWADRNSGNTIYF. The CDR3 bases are TGTGCCAGCAGCTTAGGATGGGCCGACAGAAACTCTGGAAACACCATATATTTT.

The V and J genes are TRBV18 and TRBJ2-3, with 11 bases lining up with TRBD1. The CDR3 totals 21 residues. V lost 4 bases, J lost 4 bases, and 22 bases stayed unmatched. Germline V gene lookup returns CDR1 KGHSH and CDR2 LQKENI. As DNA, the CDR3 is TGTGCCAGCTCACGGACAGGGGGCCTTCTAGCGGGGACGACTGGTGCAGATACGCAGTATTTT. Protein sequence: CASSRTGGLLAGTTGADTQYF.

This rearrangement joins TRBV24-1 to TRBJ2-3, with D perhaps TRBD1 (5 bases). The germline gives CDR1 KGHDR, CDR2 SFDVKD. Trimming pared 0 bases from V and 8 bases from J, leaving 8 bases between. The CDR3 sequence is 13 residues long. Here the CDR3 DNA reads TGTGCCACCAGTGATTTGTCCAGGGCTACGCAGTATTTT. It is translated as CATSDLSRATQYF.

The rearrangement links TRBV4-1 to TRBJ2-6; D is perhaps TRBD2 (5 bases). The ends were cut back, 1 base at V and 0 bases at J, with 13 bases in the middle. The CDR3 is 18 amino acids. Germline V CDR1 and CDR2: MGHRA, YSYEKL. CDR3 nucleotide sequence: TGCGCCAGCAGCCAAGGAGGGAGAGGACGCTCTGGGGCCAACGTCCTGACTTTC. Its translation is CASSQGGRGRSGANVLTF.